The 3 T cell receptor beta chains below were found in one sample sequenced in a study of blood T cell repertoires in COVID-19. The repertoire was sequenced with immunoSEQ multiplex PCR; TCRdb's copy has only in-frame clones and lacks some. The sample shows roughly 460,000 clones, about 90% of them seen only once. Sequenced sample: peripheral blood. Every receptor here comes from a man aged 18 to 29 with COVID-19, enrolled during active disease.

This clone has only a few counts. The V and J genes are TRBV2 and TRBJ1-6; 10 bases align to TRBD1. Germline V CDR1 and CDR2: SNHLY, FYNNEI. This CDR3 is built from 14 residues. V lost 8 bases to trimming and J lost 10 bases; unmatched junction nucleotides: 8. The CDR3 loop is CASVPGTGVSPLHF. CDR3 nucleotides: TGTGCCAGCGTCCCCGGGACAGGGGTCTCACCCCTCCACTTT.

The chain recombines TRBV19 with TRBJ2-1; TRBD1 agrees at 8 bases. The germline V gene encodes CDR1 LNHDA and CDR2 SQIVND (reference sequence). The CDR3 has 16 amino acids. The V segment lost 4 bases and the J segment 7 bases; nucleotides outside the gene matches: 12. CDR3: CASSNQGARSGNEQFF. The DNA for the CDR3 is TGTGCCAGTAGTAATCAGGGGGCTCGAAGTGGAAATGAGCAGTTCTTC.

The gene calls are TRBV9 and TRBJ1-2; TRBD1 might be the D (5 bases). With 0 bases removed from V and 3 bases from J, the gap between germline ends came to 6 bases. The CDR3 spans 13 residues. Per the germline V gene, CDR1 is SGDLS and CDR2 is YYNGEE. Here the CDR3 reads CASSVGTHYGYTF. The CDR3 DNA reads TGTGCCAGCAGCGTAGGGACACACTATGGCTACACCTTC.